This TCR beta chain is from a study of blood T cells in healthy people across ages. Each sample yielded at least 6 micrograms of PBMC total RNA. A second PCR of 7 to 11 cycles used a sample-barcoded 5' primer and a J-beta primer mix. Researchers report that each sample yielded at least 2.5 million CDR3-containing paired-end reads. TCRdb re-analysed the 5' RACE reads in MiXCR, keeping a single row per CDR3 protein. This sample has about 1,500,000 distinct CDR3 sequences, with approximately 40% found just once. CDR1 and CDR2 (germline): KGHDR, SFDVKD. CDR3 length: 14 residues. Trimming cost V 3 bases and J 10 bases, with 15 bases left between them.

This sequence joins TRBV24-1 and TRBJ2-1, with D possibly being TRBD2 (5 bases). Material for sequencing was blood. The receptor's source is a woman aged 18 to 35 in good health. The CDR3 here is CATSDTGKGKEQFF. DNA for the CDR3: TGTGCCACCAGTGATACGGGGAAAGGAAAGGAGCAGTTCTTC.